This T cell receptor (beta chain) was recorded in a study of blood T cell repertoires in COVID-19. As for the study in general: Sites across the United States, Italy and Spain contributed samples from acute and convalescent COVID-19. In each case, the material was cDNA or gDNA derived from T cells, B-cell-depleted T cells, or PBMCs.

Original processing methods: Reference gene primer amplification gave estimated nucleated cell counts. Measured with immunoSEQ multiplex PCR; TCRdb has only the in-frame clones, and not every one. V and J calls and clone size come straight from that table; D and trimming were deduced from the DNA. Seen here are approximately 180,000 clones, 88% observed once, and the top ten hold roughly 6%. CDR1 is LNHDA, CDR2 SQIVND, per germline (reference sequence). The CDR3 has 20 amino acids. Trimming removed 3 bases from V and 5 bases from J; junction bases left unmatched: 16. Input material: peripheral blood. The origin of this receptor is a man in his forties or fifties with active or convalescent COVID-19. The chain combines TRBV19 with TRBJ2-1; 13 bases map to TRBD2. In DNA, the CDR3 is TGTGCCAGTAGTATTACCGTTATTCGGGGACTAGCGGGACCTGACAATGAGCAGTTCTTC. Its translation: CASSITVIRGLAGPDNEQFF.